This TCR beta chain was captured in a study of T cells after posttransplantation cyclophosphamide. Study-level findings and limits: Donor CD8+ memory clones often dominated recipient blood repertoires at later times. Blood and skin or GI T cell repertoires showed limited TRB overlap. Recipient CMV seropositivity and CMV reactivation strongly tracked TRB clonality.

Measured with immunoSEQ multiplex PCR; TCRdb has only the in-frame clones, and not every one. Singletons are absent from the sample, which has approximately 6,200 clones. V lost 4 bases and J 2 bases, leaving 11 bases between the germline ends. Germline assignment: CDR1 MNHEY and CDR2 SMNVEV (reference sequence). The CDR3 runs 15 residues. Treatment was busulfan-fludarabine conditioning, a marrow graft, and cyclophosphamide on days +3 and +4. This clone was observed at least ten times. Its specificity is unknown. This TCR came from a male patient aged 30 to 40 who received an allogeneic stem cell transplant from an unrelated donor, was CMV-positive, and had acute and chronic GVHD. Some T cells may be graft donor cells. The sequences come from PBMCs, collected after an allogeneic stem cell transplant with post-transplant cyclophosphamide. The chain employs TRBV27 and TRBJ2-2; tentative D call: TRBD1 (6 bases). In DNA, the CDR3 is TGTGCCAGCAGTTCGTACAGGGAAAACACCGGGGAGCTGTTTTTT. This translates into CASSSYRENTGELFF.